A selection of T cell receptor beta chains follows, all from one sample in a study of shared clonotypes between healthy human individuals. Repertoires were generated with immunoSEQ multiplex PCR, while TCRdb's copy carries only in-frame clones and drops some. The table records roughly 2.5 million clones, more than 80% of them present only once. The specimen sequenced was naive CD4+ T cells sorted from blood. These TCRs come from a man between 18 and 35 years old in good health. Both conserved end residues are part of each CDR3. The order of the fields is V gene, J gene, D gene, clone size, CDR3 length, CDR3 DNA, CDR3 protein. D genes are given only for firm matches. Some rows have no size entry. The others give once, few or many, or a class for an expanded clone.

v_call: TRBV6-1
j_call: TRBJ2-1
d_call: .
clone_size: .
cdr3_length: 13
cdr3_nt: TGTGCCAGCAGTGAACAGGGTAGGGATGAGCAGTTCTTC
cdr3_aa: CASSEQGRDEQFF

v_call: TRBV19
j_call: TRBJ2-2
d_call: .
clone_size: .
cdr3_length: 12
cdr3_nt: TGTGCCAGTACCCCTCATAGCGGGGAGCTGTTTTTT
cdr3_aa: CASTPHSGELFF

v_call: TRBV9
j_call: TRBJ1-5
d_call: .
clone_size: .
cdr3_length: 15
cdr3_nt: TGTGCCAGCAGCGACGCCACTTCCCCCAATCAGCCCCAGCATTTT
cdr3_aa: CASSDATSPNQPQHF

v_call: TRBV11-2
j_call: TRBJ2-5
d_call: .
clone_size: .
cdr3_length: 14
cdr3_nt: TGTGCCAGCAGCTTAGGCGGCGGCCAAGAGACCCAGTACTTC
cdr3_aa: CASSLGGGQETQYF

v_call: TRBV6-5
j_call: TRBJ2-7
d_call: .
clone_size: .
cdr3_length: 13
cdr3_nt: TGTGCCAGCAGTGTTTCGGCCATCTACGAGCAGTACTTC
cdr3_aa: CASSVSAIYEQYF

v_call: TRBV11-2
j_call: TRBJ2-7
d_call: TRBD2
clone_size: .
cdr3_length: 16
cdr3_nt: TGTGCCAGCAGCCCTCCGGGACTAGCGGGAGGTCACGAGCAGTACTTC
cdr3_aa: CASSPPGLAGGHEQYF

v_call: TRBV21-1
j_call: TRBJ2-7
d_call: .
clone_size: once
cdr3_length: 14
cdr3_nt: TGTGCCAGCAGCCGATACGGGACAGTCTACGAGCAGTACTTC
cdr3_aa: CASSRYGTVYEQYF

v_call: TRBV29-1
j_call: TRBJ2-5
d_call: .
clone_size: .
cdr3_length: 12
cdr3_nt: TGCAGCGTTGTAACTAGCACAGAGACCCAGTACTTC
cdr3_aa: CSVVTSTETQYF

v_call: TRBV11-2
j_call: TRBJ2-7
d_call: TRBD1
clone_size: .
cdr3_length: 15
cdr3_nt: TGTGCCAGCAGCTTAGGGCAGGGGGTAACCTACGAGCAGTACTTC
cdr3_aa: CASSLGQGVTYEQYF

v_call: TRBV30
j_call: TRBJ1-6
d_call: TRBD1
clone_size: .
cdr3_length: 13
cdr3_nt: TGTGCCTGGAGGGTACAGGGGGGTTCACCCCTCCACTTT
cdr3_aa: CAWRVQGGSPLHF

v_call: TRBV6-6
j_call: TRBJ1-2
d_call: .
clone_size: .
cdr3_length: 13
cdr3_nt: TGTGCCAGCAGTTACTCTACAGATGGTGGCTACACCTTC
cdr3_aa: CASSYSTDGGYTF

v_call: TRBV2
j_call: TRBJ1-5
d_call: TRBD1
clone_size: .
cdr3_length: 13
cdr3_nt: TGTGCCAGCAGCGGACAGGGGAGACAGCCCCAGCATTTT
cdr3_aa: CASSGQGRQPQHF

v_call: TRBV5-1
j_call: TRBJ2-5
d_call: .
clone_size: .
cdr3_length: 14
cdr3_nt: TGCGCCAGCAAAAGCGTTCTGGGCCGAGAGACCCAGTACTTC
cdr3_aa: CASKSVLGRETQYF

v_call: TRBV2
j_call: TRBJ1-1
d_call: .
clone_size: few
cdr3_length: 11
cdr3_nt: TGTGCCAGCAGTGCTAGCACTGAAGCTTTCTTT
cdr3_aa: CASSASTEAFF

v_call: TRBV7-8
j_call: TRBJ1-4
d_call: .
clone_size: .
cdr3_length: 14
cdr3_nt: TGTGCCAGCAGCTTAGACCGGGGTAATGAAAAACTGTTTTTT
cdr3_aa: CASSLDRGNEKLFF